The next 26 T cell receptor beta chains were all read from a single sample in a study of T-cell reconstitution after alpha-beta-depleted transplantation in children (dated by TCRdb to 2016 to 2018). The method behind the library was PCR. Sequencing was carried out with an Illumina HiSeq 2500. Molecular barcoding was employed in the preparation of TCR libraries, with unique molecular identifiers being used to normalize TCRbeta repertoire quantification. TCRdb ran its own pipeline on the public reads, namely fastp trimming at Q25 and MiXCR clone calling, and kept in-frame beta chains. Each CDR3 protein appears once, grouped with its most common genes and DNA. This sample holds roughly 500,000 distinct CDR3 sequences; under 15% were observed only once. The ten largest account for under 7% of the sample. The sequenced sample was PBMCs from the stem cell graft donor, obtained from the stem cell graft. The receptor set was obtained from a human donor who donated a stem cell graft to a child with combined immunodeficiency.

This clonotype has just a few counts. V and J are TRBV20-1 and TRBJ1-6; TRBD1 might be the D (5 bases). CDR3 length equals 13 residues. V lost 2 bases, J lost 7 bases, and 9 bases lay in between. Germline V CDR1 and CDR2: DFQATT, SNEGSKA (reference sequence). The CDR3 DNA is TGCAGTGCTAGATTCCAGGGCAATTCACCCCTCCACTTT. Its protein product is CSARFQGNSPLHF.

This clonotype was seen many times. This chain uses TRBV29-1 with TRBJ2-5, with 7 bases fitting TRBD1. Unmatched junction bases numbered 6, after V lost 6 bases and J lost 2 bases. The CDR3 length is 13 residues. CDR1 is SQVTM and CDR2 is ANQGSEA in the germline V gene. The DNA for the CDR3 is TGCAGCGTCCGGACAGGTCAACAAGAGACCCAGTACTTC. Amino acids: CSVRTGQQETQYF.

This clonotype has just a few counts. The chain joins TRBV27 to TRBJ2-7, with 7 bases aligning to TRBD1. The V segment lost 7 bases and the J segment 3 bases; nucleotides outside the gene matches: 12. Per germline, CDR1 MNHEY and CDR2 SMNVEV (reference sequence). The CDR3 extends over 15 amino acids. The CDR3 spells CASTFKTGSYYEQYF. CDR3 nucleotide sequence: TGTGCCAGCACCTTCAAGACAGGGTCATACTACGAGCAGTACTTC.

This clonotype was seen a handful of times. The CDR3: CASRPRTGKQYF. The CDR3 DNA follows: TGTGCCAGCAGACCAAGGACAGGGAAACAGTACTTC. V usage is TRBV12-3 or TRBV12-4 and J usage is TRBJ2-7, with 8 nucleotides matching TRBD1. Trimming removed 6 bases from V and 10 bases from J; junction bases left unmatched: 8. The CDR3 is 12 amino acids.

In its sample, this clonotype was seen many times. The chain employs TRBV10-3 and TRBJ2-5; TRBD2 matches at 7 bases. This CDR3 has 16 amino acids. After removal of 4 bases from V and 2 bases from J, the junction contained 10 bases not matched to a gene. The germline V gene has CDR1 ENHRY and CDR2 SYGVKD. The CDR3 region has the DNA TGTGCCATCAGTGCTCTATGGAGGGAGGGACAAGAGACCCAGTACTTC. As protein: CAISALWREGQETQYF.

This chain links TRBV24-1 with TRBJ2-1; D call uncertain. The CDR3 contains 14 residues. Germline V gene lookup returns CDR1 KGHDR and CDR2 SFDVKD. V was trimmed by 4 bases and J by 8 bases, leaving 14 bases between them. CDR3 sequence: CATSEHGYADEQFF. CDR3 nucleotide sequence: TGTGCCACCAGTGAGCACGGGTATGCGGATGAGCAGTTCTTC.

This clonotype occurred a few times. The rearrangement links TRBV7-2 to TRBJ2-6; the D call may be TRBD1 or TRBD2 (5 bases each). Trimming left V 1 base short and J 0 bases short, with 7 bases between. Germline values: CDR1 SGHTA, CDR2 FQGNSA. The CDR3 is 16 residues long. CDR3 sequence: CASSLEGTSGANVLTF. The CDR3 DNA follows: TGTGCCAGCAGCTTAGAAGGGACCTCTGGGGCCAACGTCCTGACTTTC.

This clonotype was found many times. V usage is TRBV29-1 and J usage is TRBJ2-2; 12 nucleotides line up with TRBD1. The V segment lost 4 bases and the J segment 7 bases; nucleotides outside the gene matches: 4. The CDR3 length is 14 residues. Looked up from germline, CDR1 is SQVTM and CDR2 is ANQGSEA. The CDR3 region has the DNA TGCAGCGTTGCCGGGACAGGGGGCTTCGGGGAGCTGTTTTTT. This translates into CSVAGTGGFGELFF.

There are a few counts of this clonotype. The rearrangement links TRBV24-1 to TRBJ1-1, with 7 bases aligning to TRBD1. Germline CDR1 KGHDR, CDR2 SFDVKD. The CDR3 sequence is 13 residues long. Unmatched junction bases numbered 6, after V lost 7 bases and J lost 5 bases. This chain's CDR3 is CATRTSTGTEAFF. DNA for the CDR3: TGTGCCACCAGAACCTCGACAGGGACTGAAGCTTTCTTT.

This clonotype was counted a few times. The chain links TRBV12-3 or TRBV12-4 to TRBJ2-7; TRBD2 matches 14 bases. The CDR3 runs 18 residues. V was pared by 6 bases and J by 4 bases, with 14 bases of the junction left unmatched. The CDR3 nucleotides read TGTGCCAGCAGCTCCAGACTAGCGGGAGGGTTCAGGGGATACGAGCAGTACTTC. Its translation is CASSSRLAGGFRGYEQYF.

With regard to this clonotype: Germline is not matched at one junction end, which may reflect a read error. In nucleotides, the CDR3 is TGTGCCAGCAGACAAGACAGCTCCTACGAGCAGTACTTC. It yields the protein CASRQDSSYEQYF. The gene calls are TRBV14 and TRBJ2-7, with D possibly being TRBD1 (5 bases). The V gene's germline CDR1 is SGHDN and CDR2 FVKESK. The CDR3 is 13 amino acids. Looking up the rest from reference TRBV14 and TRBJ2-7 gives the full variable domain: EAGVTQFPSHSVIEKGQTVTLRCDPISGHDNLYWYRRVMGKEIKFLLHFVKESKQDESGMPNNRFLAERTGGTYSTLKVQPAELEDSGVYFCASRQDSSYEQYFGPGTRLTVT.

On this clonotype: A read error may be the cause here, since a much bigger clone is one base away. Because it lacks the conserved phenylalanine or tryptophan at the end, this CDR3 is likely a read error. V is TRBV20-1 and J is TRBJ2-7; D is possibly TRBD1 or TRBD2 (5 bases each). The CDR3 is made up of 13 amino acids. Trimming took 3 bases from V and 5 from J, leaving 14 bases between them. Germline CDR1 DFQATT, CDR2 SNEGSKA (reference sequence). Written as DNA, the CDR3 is TGCAGTGCTAGTGGGGACGGGAACAACGAGCAGTACTGC. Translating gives CSASGDGNNEQYC.

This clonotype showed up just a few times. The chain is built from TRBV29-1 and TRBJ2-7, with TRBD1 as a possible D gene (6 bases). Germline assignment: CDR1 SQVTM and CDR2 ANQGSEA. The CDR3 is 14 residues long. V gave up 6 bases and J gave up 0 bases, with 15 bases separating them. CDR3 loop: CSVGWGRNSYEQYF. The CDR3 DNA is TGCAGCGTGGGGTGGGGGCGGAACTCCTACGAGCAGTACTTC.

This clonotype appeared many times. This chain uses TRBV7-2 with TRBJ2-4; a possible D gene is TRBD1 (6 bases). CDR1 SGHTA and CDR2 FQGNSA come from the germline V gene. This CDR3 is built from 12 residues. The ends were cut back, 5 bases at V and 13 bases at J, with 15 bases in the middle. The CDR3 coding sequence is TGTGCCAGCAGCCAATCACCGGGACACCAGTACTTC. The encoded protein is CASSQSPGHQYF.

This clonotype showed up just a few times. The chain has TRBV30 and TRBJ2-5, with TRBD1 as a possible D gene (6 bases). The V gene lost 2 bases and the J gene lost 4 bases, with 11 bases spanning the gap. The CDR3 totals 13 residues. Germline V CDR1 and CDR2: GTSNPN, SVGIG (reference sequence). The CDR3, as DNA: TGTGCCTGGAGTCAAACAGGGAGAGAGACCCAGTACTTC. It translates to CAWSQTGRETQYF.

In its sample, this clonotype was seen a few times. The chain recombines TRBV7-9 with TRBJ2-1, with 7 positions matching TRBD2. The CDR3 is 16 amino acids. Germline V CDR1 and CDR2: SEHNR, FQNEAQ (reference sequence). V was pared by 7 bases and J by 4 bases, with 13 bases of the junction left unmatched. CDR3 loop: CASTLSPAGRYNEQFF. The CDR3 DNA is TGTGCCAGCACCCTCAGTCCAGCGGGGCGGTACAATGAGCAGTTCTTC.

The CDR3 bases are TGTGCCAGCAGTTGGCCGGGGGCGGGCACAGATACGCAGTATTTT. This sequence encodes CASSWPGAGTDTQYF. The V and J genes are TRBV6-5 and TRBJ2-3, with D tentatively TRBD1 or TRBD2 (6 bases each). Germline V CDR1 and CDR2: MNHEY, SVGAGI. The CDR3 is 15 amino acids. Trimming removed 4 bases at V and 1 base at J, with 12 bases between.

The CDR3 coding sequence is TGCAGTGCACACCGGGACAGTCACCAAGAGACCCAGTACTTC. Encoded protein: CSAHRDSHQETQYF. The J gene is TRBJ2-5, the V gene TRBV20-1, with TRBD1 matching 7 bases. CDR3 length equals 14 residues. Unmatched junction bases numbered 7, after V lost 6 bases and J lost 0 bases. Looked up from germline, CDR1 is DFQATT and CDR2 is SNEGSKA (reference sequence).

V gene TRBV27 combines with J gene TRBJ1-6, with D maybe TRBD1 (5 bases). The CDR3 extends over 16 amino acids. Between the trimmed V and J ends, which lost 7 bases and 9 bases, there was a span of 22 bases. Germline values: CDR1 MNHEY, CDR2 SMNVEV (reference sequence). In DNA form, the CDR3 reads TGTGCCAGCACTGGGGGGGACCGAACGCCAGGTTCACCCCTCCACTTT. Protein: CASTGGDRTPGSPLHF.

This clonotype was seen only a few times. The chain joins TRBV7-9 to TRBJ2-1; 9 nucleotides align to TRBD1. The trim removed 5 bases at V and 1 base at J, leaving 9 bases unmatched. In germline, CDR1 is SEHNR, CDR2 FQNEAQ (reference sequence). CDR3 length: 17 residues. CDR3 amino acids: CASSPKPGQGSYNEQFF. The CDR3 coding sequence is TGTGCCAGCAGCCCAAAACCGGGACAGGGTTCCTACAATGAGCAGTTCTTC.

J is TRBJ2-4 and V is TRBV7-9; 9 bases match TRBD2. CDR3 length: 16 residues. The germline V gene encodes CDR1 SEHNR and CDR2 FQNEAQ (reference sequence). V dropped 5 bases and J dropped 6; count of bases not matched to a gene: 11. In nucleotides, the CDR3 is TGTGCCAGCAGCCCCAGGCGGGGGGGCAGGCGAAACATTCAGTACTTC. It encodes CASSPRRGGRRNIQYF.

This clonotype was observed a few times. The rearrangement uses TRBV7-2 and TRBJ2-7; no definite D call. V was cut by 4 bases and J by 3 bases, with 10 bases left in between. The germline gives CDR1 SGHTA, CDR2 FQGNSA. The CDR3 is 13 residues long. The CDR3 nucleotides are TGTGCCAGCAGCTACATTACAGACTACGAGCAGTACTTC. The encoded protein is CASSYITDYEQYF.

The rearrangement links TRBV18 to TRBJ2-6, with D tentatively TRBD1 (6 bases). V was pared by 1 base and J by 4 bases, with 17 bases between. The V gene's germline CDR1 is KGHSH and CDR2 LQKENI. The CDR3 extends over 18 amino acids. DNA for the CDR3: TGTGCCAGCTCACCACTGGGCAGGGGTCGCTCAGGGGCCAACGTCCTGACTTTC. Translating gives CASSPLGRGRSGANVLTF.

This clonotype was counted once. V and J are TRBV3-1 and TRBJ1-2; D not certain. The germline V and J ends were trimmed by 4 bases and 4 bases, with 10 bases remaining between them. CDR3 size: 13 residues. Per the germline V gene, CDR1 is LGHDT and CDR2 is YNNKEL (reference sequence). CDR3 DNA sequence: TGTGCCAGCAGCCCGATAATACTCTATGGCTACACCTTC. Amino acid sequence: CASSPIILYGYTF.

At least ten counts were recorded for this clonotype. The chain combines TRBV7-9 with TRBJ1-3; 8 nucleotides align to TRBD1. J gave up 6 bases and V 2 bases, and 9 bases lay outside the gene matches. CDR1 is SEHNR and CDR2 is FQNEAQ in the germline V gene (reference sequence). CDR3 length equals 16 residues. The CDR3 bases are TGTGCCAGCAGCTTAAACGTGGCAGGGGGCCAAAACACCATATATTTT. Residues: CASSLNVAGGQNTIYF.

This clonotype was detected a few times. CDR3 region: CSARDLGGANTGELFF. In nucleotides, the CDR3 is TGCAGTGCTAGAGATCTGGGCGGTGCCAACACCGGGGAGCTGTTTTTT. The chain has TRBV20-1 and TRBJ2-2; D ambiguous. V lost 0 bases and J lost 2, with 13 bases in between. Germline CDR1 and CDR2: DFQATT and SNEGSKA (reference sequence). This CDR3 has 16 residues.